This T cell receptor beta chain was obtained from a study of blood T cell repertoires in COVID-19. Study-level background: Donors in the United States, Italy and Spain gave samples during acute or convalescent COVID-19. T cells, B-cell-depleted T cells, or PBMCs provided the cDNA or gDNA that served as material.

There are 15 residues in the CDR3. V lost 1 base and J 1 base, leaving 10 bases between the germline ends. CDR1 SGHTA and CDR2 FQGNSA come from the germline V gene. Study processing details: Amplification of reference gene primers provided the estimated nucleated cell counts. The assay was immunoSEQ multiplex PCR, and TCRdb's table has in-frame clones only and misses some. V and J calls and clone size come straight from that table; D and trimming were deduced from the DNA. Here the sample spans 150,000 to 200,000 clones, 70% to 90% being singletons. This receptor was identified in a man in his fifties with active or convalescent COVID-19. The sequencing sample was made of peripheral blood. The gene calls are TRBV7-2 and TRBJ2-5, with D uncertain. The CDR3 loop reads CASSLVGGRQETQYF. The CDR3 bases are TGTGCCAGCAGCTTAGTAGGCGGCCGCCAAGAGACCCAGTACTTC.